This is a list of T cell receptor beta chains from one sample in a study of blood T cell repertoires in COVID-19. Produced via immunoSEQ multiplex PCR; TCRdb's table is partial and in-frame only. Of roughly 250,000 clones listed, approximately 82% are singletons. Source material: peripheral blood. The receptor set was obtained from a woman of 80 years or more with acute or convalescent COVID-19. Each CDR3 is given with its conserved first and last residue. D genes are given only for firm matches. The size entry is marked missing in some rows and otherwise reads once, few, many or a size class.

clone_size d_call j_call v_call cdr3_nt cdr3_aa
. TRBD2 TRBJ2-5 TRBV11-2 TGTGCCAGCAGCTTAACCCGCGCGGGAGAGTTAGAGACCCAGTACTTC CASSLTRAGELETQYF
. . TRBJ1-5 TRBV28 TGTGCCAGCAGTTTAATCGGGGGGAATCATCAGCCCCAGCATTTT CASSLIGGNHQPQHF
. . TRBJ1-2 TRBV12-5 TGTGCTAGTGTCGGGGATCGGGGGGGGCGCAGCAGCGGCTACACCTTC CASVGDRGGRSSGYTF
few TRBD1 TRBJ2-7 TRBV19 TGTGCCAGTAGTACCCAACAGGGGCCCTACGAGCAGTACTTC CASSTQQGPYEQYF
. TRBD1 TRBJ2-7 TRBV29-1 TGCAGCGCCCAAGGGGGGACAGGGGCTGGGTTCTACGAGCAGTACTTC CSAQGGTGAGFYEQYF
. . TRBJ2-3 TRBV23-1 TGCGCCAGCAGTCAACGGCGGGCCCAGACAGATACGCAGTATTTT CASSQRRAQTDTQYF
. TRBD2 TRBJ2-4 TRBV2 TGTGCCAGCAGCGGTGTAGCGGGGGGGAGGAACATTCAGTACTTC CASSGVAGGRNIQYF
. TRBD1 TRBJ1-2 TRBV12-5 TGTGCTAGTGTTGGGGACAGGGGATTATATGGCTACACCTTC CASVGDRGLYGYTF
. . TRBJ2-2 TRBV20-1 TGCAGTGCTAGTACTGGTACAGGGTCGAACACCGGGGAGCTGTTTTTT CSASTGTGSNTGELFF
. . TRBJ2-2 TRBV5-1 TGCGCCAGCAGCTTGGCTGGACTAACGAACACCGGGGAGCTGTTTTTT CASSLAGLTNTGELFF
. . TRBJ1-5 TRBV19 TGTGCCAGTAGTATAGTATCAGGGTTCAATCAGCCCCAGCATTTT CASSIVSGFNQPQHF
few TRBD1 TRBJ2-7 TRBV28 TGTGCCAGCAGCCCCGGGACAGGCCCTTCCTACGAGCAGTACTTC CASSPGTGPSYEQYF
. . TRBJ1-6 TRBV5-6 TGTGCCAGCAACAAAATCGGGCAGGGACACTCACCCCTCCACTTT CASNKIGQGHSPLHF
few TRBD2 TRBJ2-3 TRBV4-3 TGCGCCAGCAGCCAAAACCTAGCGGGGGAGGGAGATACGCAGTATTTT CASSQNLAGEGDTQYF
. . TRBJ2-2 TRBV13 TGTGCCAGCTCCTTTAGTTCCGTAGCTTCCACCGGGGAGCTGTTTTTT CASSFSSVASTGELFF
. TRBD2 TRBJ2-7 TRBV3-1/TRBV3-2 TGTGCCAGCAGCCAAGATTCCACGGGACTAGCGGGAGGTGCCTACGAGCAGTACTTC CASSQDSTGLAGGAYEQYF
. TRBD1 TRBJ1-2 TRBV28 TGTGCCAGCATTCACAGGGGGAGTGGCTACACCTTC CASIHRGSGYTF
. TRBD1 TRBJ1-6 TRBV10-2 TGCGCCAGCTGGGACAGGGGAAAGAATAATTCACCCCTCCACTTT CASWDRGKNNSPLHF
. TRBD1 TRBJ1-1 TRBV12-3/TRBV12-4 TGTGCCAGCAGGGGGACAGACGAAGCTTTCTTT CASRGTDEAFF
. TRBD1 TRBJ1-4 TRBV5-4 TGTGCCAGCAGCTTCGCAGGGGGAGGAAAACTGTTTTTT CASSFAGGGKLFF
once TRBD1 TRBJ1-2 TRBV6-5 TGTGCCAGCAGTTACGGCCATGCCAGGGGGCTAGATGGCTACACCTTC CASSYGHARGLDGYTF